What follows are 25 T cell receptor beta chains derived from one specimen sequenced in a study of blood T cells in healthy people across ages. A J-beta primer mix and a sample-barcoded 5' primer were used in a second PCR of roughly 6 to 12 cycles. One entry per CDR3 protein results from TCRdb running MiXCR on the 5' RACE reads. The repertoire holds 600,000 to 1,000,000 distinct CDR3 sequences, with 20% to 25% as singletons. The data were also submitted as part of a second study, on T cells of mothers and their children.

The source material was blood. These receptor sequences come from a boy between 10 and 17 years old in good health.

The CDR3 sequence is CASSPPGANIQYF. CDR3 DNA: TGTGCCAGCAGCCCCCCGGGGGCAAACATTCAGTACTTC. The chain has TRBV12-3 or TRBV12-4 and TRBJ2-4; D may match TRBD1 or TRBD2 (6 bases each). This CDR3 comprises 13 residues. V lost 6 bases to trimming and J lost 6 bases, with 12 bases between them.

For the CDR3, the DNA is TGCAGCGTCCAAATGGGCAACTCCTACGAGCAGTACTTC. Translated: CSVQMGNSYEQYF. The J gene is TRBJ2-5, the V gene TRBV29-1, with D uncertain. The J call may be wrong; the DNA end is better matched by TRBJ2-7. The CDR3 is made up of 13 amino acids. Germline V gene data show CDR1 as SQVTM and CDR2 as ANQGSEA.

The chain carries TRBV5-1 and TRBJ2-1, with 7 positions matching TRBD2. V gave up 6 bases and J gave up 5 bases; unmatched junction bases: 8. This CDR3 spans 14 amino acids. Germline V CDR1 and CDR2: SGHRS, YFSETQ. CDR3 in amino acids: CASTRSGTDNEQFF. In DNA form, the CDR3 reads TGCGCCAGCACCAGGAGCGGGACTGACAATGAGCAGTTCTTC.

The CDR3 coding sequence is TGCGCCAGCAGCCAACCGGAATACAATGAGCAGTTCTTC. Protein: CASSQPEYNEQFF. J is TRBJ2-1 and V is TRBV5-1; the D is unclear. There are 13 residues in the CDR3. The germline V and J ends were trimmed by 4 bases and 4 bases, with 9 bases remaining between them. Germline-derived CDR1 and CDR2 are SGHRS and YFSETQ.

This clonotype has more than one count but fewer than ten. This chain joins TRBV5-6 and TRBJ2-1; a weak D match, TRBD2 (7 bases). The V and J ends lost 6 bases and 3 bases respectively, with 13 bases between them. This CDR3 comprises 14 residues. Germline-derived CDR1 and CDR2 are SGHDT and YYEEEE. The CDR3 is CASIIRGGYNEQFF. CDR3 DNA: TGTGCCAGCATCATAAGGGGGGGCTACAATGAGCAGTTCTTC.

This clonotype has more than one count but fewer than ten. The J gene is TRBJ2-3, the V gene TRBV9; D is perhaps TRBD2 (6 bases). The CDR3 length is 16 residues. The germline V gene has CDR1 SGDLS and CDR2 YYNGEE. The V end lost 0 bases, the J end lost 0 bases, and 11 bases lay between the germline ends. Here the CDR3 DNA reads TGTGCCAGCAGCGTAGGCGTAGCGGTGAGCACAGATACGCAGTATTTT. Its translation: CASSVGVAVSTDTQYF.

CDR3 in amino acids: CSVDPHGSGNTIYF. In DNA, the CDR3 is TGCAGCGTTGACCCACATGGCTCTGGAAACACCATATATTTT. The V and J genes are TRBV29-1 and TRBJ1-3, with D hard to call. Germline V gives CDR1 SQVTM, CDR2 ANQGSEA. The CDR3 is 14 residues long. Between the trimmed V and J ends, which lost 3 bases and 0 bases, there was a span of 9 bases.

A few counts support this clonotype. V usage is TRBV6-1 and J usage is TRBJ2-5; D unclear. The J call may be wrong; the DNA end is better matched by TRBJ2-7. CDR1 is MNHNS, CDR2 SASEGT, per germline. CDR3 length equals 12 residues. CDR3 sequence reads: CASSGTLYEQYF. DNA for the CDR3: TGTGCCAGCAGTGGAACTCTCTACGAGCAGTACTTC.

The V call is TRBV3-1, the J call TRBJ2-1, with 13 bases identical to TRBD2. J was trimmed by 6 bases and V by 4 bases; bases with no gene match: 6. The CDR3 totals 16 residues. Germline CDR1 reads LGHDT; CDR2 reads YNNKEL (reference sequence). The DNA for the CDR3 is TGTGCCAGCAGCCTGGGACTAGCGGGGAGCTCCAATGAGCAGTTCTTC. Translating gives CASSLGLAGSSNEQFF.

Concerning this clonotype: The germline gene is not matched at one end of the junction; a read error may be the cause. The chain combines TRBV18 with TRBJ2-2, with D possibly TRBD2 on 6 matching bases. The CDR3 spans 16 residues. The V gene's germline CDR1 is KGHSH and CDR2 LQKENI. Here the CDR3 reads CASSPLGGDDTAELFF. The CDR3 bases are TGTGCCAGCTCACCCCTAGGAGGGGATGACACCGCGGAGCTGTTTTTT.

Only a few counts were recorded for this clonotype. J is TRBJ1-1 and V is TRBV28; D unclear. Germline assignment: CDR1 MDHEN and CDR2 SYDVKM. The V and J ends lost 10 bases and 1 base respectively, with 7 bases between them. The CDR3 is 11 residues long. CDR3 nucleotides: TGTGCCACCCGGGGGAACACTGAAGCTTTCTTT. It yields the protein CATRGNTEAFF.

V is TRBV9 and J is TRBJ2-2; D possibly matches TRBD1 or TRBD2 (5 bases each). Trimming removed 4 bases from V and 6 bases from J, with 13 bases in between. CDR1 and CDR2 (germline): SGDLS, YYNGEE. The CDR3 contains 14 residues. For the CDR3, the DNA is TGTGCCAGCAGCCAGGGACCGCCGTCCGGGGAGCTGTTTTTT. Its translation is CASSQGPPSGELFF.

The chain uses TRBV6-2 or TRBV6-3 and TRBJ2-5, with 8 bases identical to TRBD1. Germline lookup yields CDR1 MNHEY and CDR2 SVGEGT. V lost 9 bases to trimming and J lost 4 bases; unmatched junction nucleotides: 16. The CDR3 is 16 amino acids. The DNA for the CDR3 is TGTGCCAGTAGCCCCGACAGGGGAGGCCCGGGAGAGACCCAGTACTTC. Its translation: CASSPDRGGPGETQYF.

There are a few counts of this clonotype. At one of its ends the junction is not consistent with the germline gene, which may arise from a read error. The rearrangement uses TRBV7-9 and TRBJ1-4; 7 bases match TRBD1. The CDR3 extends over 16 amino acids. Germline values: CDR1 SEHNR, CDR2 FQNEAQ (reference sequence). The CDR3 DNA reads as TGTGCCGGCAGCGACAGGGACAGCTCCACTAATGAAAAACTGTTTTTT. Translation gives CAGSDRDSSTNEKLFF.

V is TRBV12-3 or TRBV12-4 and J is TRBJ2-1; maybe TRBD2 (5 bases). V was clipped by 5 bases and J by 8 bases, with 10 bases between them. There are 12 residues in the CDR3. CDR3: CASSPQRDEQFF. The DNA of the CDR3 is TGTGCCAGCAGTCCTCAGAGGGATGAGCAGTTCTTC.

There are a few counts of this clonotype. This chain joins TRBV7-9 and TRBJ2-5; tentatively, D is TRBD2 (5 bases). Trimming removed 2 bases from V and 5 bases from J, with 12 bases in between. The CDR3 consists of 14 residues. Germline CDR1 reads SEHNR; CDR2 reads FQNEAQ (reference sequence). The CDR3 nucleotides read TGTGCCAGCAGCTTAAGTCCGGGGTGGGAGACCCAGTACTTC. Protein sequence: CASSLSPGWETQYF.

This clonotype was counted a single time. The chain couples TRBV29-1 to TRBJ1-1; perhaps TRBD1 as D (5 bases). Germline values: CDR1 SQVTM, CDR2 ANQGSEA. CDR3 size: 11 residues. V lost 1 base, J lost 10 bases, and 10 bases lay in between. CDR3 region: CSVEAGGVAFF. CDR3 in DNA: TGCAGCGTTGAAGCGGGGGGGGTAGCTTTCTTT. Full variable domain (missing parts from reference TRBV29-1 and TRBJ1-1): SAVISQKPSRDICQRGTSLTIQCQVDSQVTMMFWYRQQPGQSLTLIATANQGSEATYESGFVIDKFPISRPNLTFSTLTVSNMSPEDSSIYLCSVEAGGVAFFGQGTRLTVV.

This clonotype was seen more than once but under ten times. The CDR3 loop is CASSGRGEYGEQYF. CDR3 DNA: TGTGCCAGTTCGGGACGAGGAGAATATGGCGAGCAGTACTTC. J is TRBJ2-7 and V is TRBV7-9; perhaps D is TRBD1 or TRBD2 (5 bases each). The germline V and J ends were trimmed by 9 bases and 6 bases, with 21 bases remaining between them. Germline-derived CDR1 and CDR2 are SEHNR and FQNEAQ (reference sequence). CDR3 size: 14 residues.

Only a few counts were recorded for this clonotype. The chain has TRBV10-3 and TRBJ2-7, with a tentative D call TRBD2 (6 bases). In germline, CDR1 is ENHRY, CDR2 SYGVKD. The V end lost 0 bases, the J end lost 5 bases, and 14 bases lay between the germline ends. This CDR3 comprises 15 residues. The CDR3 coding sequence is TGTGCCATCAGTGAGTCGCCGGGAGAGGGCCACGAGCAGTACTTC. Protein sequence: CAISESPGEGHEQYF.

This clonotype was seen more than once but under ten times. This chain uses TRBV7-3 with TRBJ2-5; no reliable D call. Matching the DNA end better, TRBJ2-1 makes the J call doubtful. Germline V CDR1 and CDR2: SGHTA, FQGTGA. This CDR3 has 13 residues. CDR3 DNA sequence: TGTGCCAGCAGCTTAACCAGGTTGAATGAGCAGTTCTTC. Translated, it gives CASSLTRLNEQFF.

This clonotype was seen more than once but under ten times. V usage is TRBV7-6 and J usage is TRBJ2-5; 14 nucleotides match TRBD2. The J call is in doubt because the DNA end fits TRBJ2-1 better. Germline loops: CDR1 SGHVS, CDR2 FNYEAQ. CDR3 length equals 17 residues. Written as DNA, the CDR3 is TGTGCCAGCAGCGGAGGGACTAGCGGGAGAGTTGGCGATGAGCAGTTCTTC. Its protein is CASSGGTSGRVGDEQFF.

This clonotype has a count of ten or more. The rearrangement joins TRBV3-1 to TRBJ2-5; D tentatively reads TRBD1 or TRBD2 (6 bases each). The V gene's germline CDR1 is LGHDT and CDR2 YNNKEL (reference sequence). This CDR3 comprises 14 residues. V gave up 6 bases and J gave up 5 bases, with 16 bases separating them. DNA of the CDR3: TGTGCCAGCAGTAAACAGGGTGGAGGGGAGACCCAGTACTTC. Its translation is CASSKQGGGETQYF.

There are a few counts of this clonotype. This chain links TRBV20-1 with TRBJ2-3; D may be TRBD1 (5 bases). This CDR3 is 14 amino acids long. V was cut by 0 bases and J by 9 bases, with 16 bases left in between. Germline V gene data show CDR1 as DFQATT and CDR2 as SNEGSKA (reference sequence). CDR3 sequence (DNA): TGCAGTGCTAGAGACAGTTACAGGCCGAGCACGCAGTATTTT. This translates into CSARDSYRPSTQYF.

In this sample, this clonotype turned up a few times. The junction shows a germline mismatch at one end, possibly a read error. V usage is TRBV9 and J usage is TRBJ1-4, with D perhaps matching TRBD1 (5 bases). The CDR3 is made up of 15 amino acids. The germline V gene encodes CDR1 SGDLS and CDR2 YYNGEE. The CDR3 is CASSVGRSGRERLFF. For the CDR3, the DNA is TGTGCCAGCAGCGTGGGGCGCTCCGGAAGGGAAAGACTGTTTTTT.

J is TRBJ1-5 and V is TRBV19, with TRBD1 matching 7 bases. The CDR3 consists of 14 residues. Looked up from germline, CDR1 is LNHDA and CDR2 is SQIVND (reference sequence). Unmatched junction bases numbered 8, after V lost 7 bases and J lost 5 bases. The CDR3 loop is CASTLTGDYQPQHF. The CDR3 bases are TGTGCCAGTACCCTTACAGGGGACTATCAGCCCCAGCATTTT.